The clone carrying this T cell receptor (beta chain) was detected only a few times. Germline assignment: CDR1 MNHEY and CDR2 SVGAGI. The CDR3 is 13 residues long. Unmatched junction bases numbered 6, after V lost 8 bases and J lost 5 bases. Production of TCR cDNA was by 5'RACE template switching, which also added a universal primer site and UMIs. TCRdb reprocessed the 5' RACE reads via MiXCR and lists one record per CDR3 protein. Here the sample spans under 55,000 distinct CDR3 sequences, 6% to 8.5% being singletons. The data were taken from a study of T cells after yellow fever vaccination. Findings and limits, study-wide: Post-booster repertoires again held most primary-vaccination clones (approximately 96% CD4, over 80% CD8). The secondary T-cell response peaked on day 5, not day 15, but was weaker.

The sample consisted of CD8+ T cells not binding an NS4B(214-222) dextramer, sorted from PBMCs, taken roughly 45 days after the first yellow fever vaccination. V gene TRBV6-5 combines with J gene TRBJ2-7, with 10 bases identical to TRBD2. This sequence originates from a man aged 18-30 years who received the YFV17D yellow fever vaccine. The CDR3 nucleotides read TGTGCCAGCCGAGGGACTAGCGACCACGAGCAGTACTTC. This sequence encodes CASRGTSDHEQYF.